The 18 T cell receptor beta chains below all came from one sample that was sequenced in a study of blood T cell repertoires in COVID-19. TCRdb keeps only in-frame clones here, not all; method: immunoSEQ multiplex PCR. This table holds over 200,000 clones, 65% to 90% found once. Sequenced sample: peripheral blood. These receptors were obtained from an elderly man with acute or convalescent COVID-19.

The chain has TRBV29-1 and TRBJ1-1; D possibly corresponds to TRBD1 (5 bases). Per the germline V gene, CDR1 is SQVTM and CDR2 is ANQGSEA. CDR3 length equals 13 residues. V dropped 1 base and J dropped 6 bases, with 12 bases sitting between them. CDR3 sequence reads: CSVEAGNWAEAFF. DNA for the CDR3: TGCAGCGTTGAAGCAGGGAATTGGGCTGAAGCTTTCTTT.

V is TRBV5-1 and J is TRBJ2-3, with no clear D. The ends were cut back, 0 bases at V and 2 bases at J, with 10 bases in the middle. This CDR3 region has 15 residues. Germline loops: CDR1 SGHRS, CDR2 YFSETQ. The CDR3 DNA reads TGCGCCAGCAGCTTGGCATGGGCCTCCACAGATACGCAGTATTTT. Its translation is CASSLAWASTDTQYF.

This chain links TRBV18 with TRBJ2-7; a possible D gene is TRBD2 (6 bases). The ends were cut back, 5 bases at V and 2 bases at J, with 16 bases in the middle. The CDR3 extends over 15 amino acids. Germline CDR1 KGHSH, CDR2 LQKENI. CDR3 coding DNA: TGTGCCAGCTCATCCGGGACTGTACCTACCTACGAGCAGTACTTC. Protein sequence: CASSSGTVPTYEQYF.

The gene calls are TRBV19 and TRBJ1-5; D may be TRBD1 (5 bases). Deletions cut 4 bases from V and 4 bases from J, with 8 bases between. Per germline, CDR1 LNHDA and CDR2 SQIVND (reference sequence). The CDR3 is 13 residues long. The CDR3 loop is CASSNGGNQPQHF. DNA of the CDR3: TGTGCCAGTAGTAACGGGGGAAATCAGCCCCAGCATTTT.

The rearrangement links TRBV29-1 to TRBJ2-3, with 9 bases that match TRBD2. The germline CDR1 and CDR2 sequences are SQVTM and ANQGSEA. V was pared by 6 bases and J by 2 bases, with 6 bases of the junction left unmatched. CDR3 length: 14 residues. CDR3 sequence (DNA): TGCAGCGTGGTAGCGGGAGTGGTCACAGATACGCAGTATTTT. It specifies CSVVAGVVTDTQYF.

The V gene is TRBV28, the J gene TRBJ1-5; TRBD1 aligns across 9 bases. Germline CDR1 MDHEN, CDR2 SYDVKM. V was clipped by 8 bases and J by 9 bases; unmatched bases: 8. The CDR3 contains 13 residues. The CDR3 region is CASYPGQGRPQHF. The CDR3 DNA follows: TGTGCCAGCTATCCGGGACAGGGTCGGCCCCAGCATTTT.

The chain is built from TRBV12-3 or TRBV12-4 and TRBJ1-4; D unresolved. CDR3 length: 13 amino acids. V was clipped by 8 bases and J by 8 bases, with 15 bases between them. CDR3 DNA: TGTGCCAGCTCGGGGTCCATACAAGAAAAACTGTTTTTT. It translates to CASSGSIQEKLFF.

This clone was observed a handful of times. This chain joins TRBV2 and TRBJ2-7; no firm D call. V lost 4 bases and J 2 bases, leaving 9 bases between the germline ends. In germline, CDR1 is SNHLY, CDR2 FYNNEI. This CDR3 region has 13 residues. For the CDR3, the DNA is TGTGCCAGCAGTGGGCAGAACCCCTACGAGCAGTACTTC. Its translation: CASSGQNPYEQYF.

This clone has just one count. The rearrangement links TRBV6-6 to TRBJ2-5; D is perhaps TRBD2 (5 bases). The CDR3 totals 14 residues. Germline CDR1 MNHNY, CDR2 SVGAGI (reference sequence). Trimming pared 0 bases from V and 2 bases from J, leaving 7 bases between. For the CDR3, the DNA is TGTGCCAGCAGTTACTCGAGGAGGCAAGAGACCCAGTACTTC. Amino acid sequence: CASSYSRRQETQYF.

This clone showed up just once. The chain carries TRBV28 and TRBJ2-1; 11 bases fit TRBD2. CDR1 and CDR2 from the germline V gene are MDHEN and SYDVKM. The CDR3 sequence is 15 residues long. J was trimmed by 14 bases and V by 6 bases; bases with no gene match: 15. CDR3 protein: CASRRDRTSGPLKFF. The CDR3 nucleotides read TGTGCCAGCAGAAGAGACCGGACTAGCGGGCCTTTGAAGTTCTTC.

The chain employs TRBV27 and TRBJ2-5, with 11 bases fitting TRBD2. The CDR3 has 14 amino acids. V trimming: 0 bases; J trimming: 9 bases; junction bases outside the gene matches: 3. The germline V gene has CDR1 MNHEY and CDR2 SMNVEV (reference sequence). CDR3 protein: CASSLSSGRGAQYF. CDR3 in DNA: TGTGCCAGCAGTTTATCTAGCGGGAGGGGGGCCCAGTACTTC.

The chain joins TRBV7-2 to TRBJ2-1, with a possible D match to TRBD1 (6 bases). Per the germline V gene, CDR1 is SGHTA and CDR2 is FQGNSA. Trimming removed 5 bases from V and 10 bases from J, with 15 bases in between. The length of the CDR3 is 13 residues. CDR3: CASSPAPDREQFF. The CDR3 bases are TGTGCCAGCAGCCCCGCCCCAGACAGGGAGCAGTTCTTC.

This chain links TRBV28 with TRBJ2-1, with D perhaps TRBD1 (6 bases). Germline V CDR1 and CDR2: MDHEN, SYDVKM. CDR3 length: 12 amino acids. V was clipped by 6 bases and J by 9 bases, with 12 bases between them. This CDR3 reads CASSKNRAEQFF. CDR3 nucleotides: TGTGCCAGCAGCAAAAACAGGGCTGAGCAGTTCTTC.

The gene calls are TRBV19 and TRBJ1-5; D is unclear. V was cut by 6 bases and J by 0 bases, with 18 bases left in between. This CDR3 comprises 17 residues. Germline CDR1 LNHDA, CDR2 SQIVND (reference sequence). The CDR3 DNA reads as TGTGCCAGTAGAGGTGGATCGGCGGCATATAGCAATCAGCCCCAGCATTTT. Protein sequence: CASRGGSAAYSNQPQHF.

The chain is built from TRBV11-3 and TRBJ2-5; 11 bases are a match to TRBD2. The CDR3 loop spans 20 amino acids. With 0 bases clipped from V and 4 bases from J, the junction kept 16 bases outside the gene matches. From germline, CDR1 is SGHNT and CDR2 YENEEA. CDR3 DNA: TGTGCCAGCAGCTTAGACCGATTGGGACTAGCGGCCGTGGGGGGAGAGACCCAGTACTTC. This translates into CASSLDRLGLAAVGGETQYF.

This chain joins TRBV3-1 (or the pseudogene TRBV3-2) and TRBJ1-2, with 7 bases lining up with TRBD1. Germline CDR1 is LGHDT and CDR2 is YNNKEL (reference sequence). J gave up 2 bases and V 7 bases, and 7 bases lay outside the gene matches. The CDR3 spans 14 residues. The CDR3 sequence is CASNPAGGNYGYTF. The CDR3, as DNA: TGTGCCAGCAACCCGGCAGGGGGAAACTATGGCTACACCTTC.

This chain uses TRBV19 with TRBJ2-7; perhaps TRBD1 as D (7 bases). The germline V gene has CDR1 LNHDA and CDR2 SQIVND (reference sequence). Trimming removed 6 bases at V and 5 bases at J, with 17 bases between. This CDR3 contains 14 residues. The CDR3 loop reads CASSYTAGGNEQYF. The CDR3 nucleotides read TGTGCCAGTAGCTATACGGCAGGGGGGAACGAGCAGTACTTC.

The chain combines TRBV6-6 with TRBJ2-2, with TRBD2 identical over 9 bases. The CDR3 has 15 residues. J was trimmed by 1 base and V by 9 bases; bases with no gene match: 6. The germline V gene encodes CDR1 MNHNY and CDR2 SVGAGI (reference sequence). The CDR3 sequence: CASRLTSGNTGELFF. The CDR3 bases are TGTGCCAGTCGACTGACTAGCGGGAACACCGGGGAGCTGTTTTTT.